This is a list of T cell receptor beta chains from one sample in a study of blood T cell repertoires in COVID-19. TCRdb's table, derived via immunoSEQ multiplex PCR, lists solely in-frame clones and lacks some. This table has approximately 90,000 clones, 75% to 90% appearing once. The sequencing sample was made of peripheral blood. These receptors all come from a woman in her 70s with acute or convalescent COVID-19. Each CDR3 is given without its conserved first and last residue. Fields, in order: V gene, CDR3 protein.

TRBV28 ASSPKGTGGHGYT
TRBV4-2 ASSLTPASGSDEQF
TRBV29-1 SVELAGGNQETQY
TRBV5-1 ASSYTGDTDTQY
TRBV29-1 SVQGDRSTEAF
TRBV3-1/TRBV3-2 ASSVRGKGNEQF
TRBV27 ASSSDYPTYNEQF
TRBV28 ASSSNGELF
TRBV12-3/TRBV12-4 ASASGLTDTQY
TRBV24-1 ATSDYYGYT
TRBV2 ASSRDSRNGNTIY
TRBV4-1 ASSQAWNTGELF
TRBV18 ASSSPTTEEKLF
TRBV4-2 ASSQDTRSTDTQY
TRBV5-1 ASSTDSDTEAF
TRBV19 ASSIALEGADTEAF
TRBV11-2 ASSLAGTGYEQY